These T cell receptor beta chains were read from a single sample in a study of human T cells and chemical hapten exposure. TCRdb re-derived calls from the RACE reads in MiXCR, one entry per CDR3 protein. The sample consists of about 190,000 distinct CDR3 sequences, more than 20% of them appearing once. Material: whole blood, obtained in connection with sensitization to the hapten diphenylcyclopropenone (DPC). These receptors all come from a woman between 40 and 55 years old with alopecia areata. Some clones in this sample may be carry-over from other donors' samples. Both conserved end residues are part of each CDR3. Fields, in order: J gene, CDR3 length, clone size, D gene, V gene, CDR3 DNA, CDR3 protein. The D gene is left open where the match is weak. Part of the rows lack a size; the others show once, few, many or a class for expanded clones.

J: TRBJ2-6; length: 14; size: few; D: .; V: TRBV20-1; DNA: TGCAGTGCTAGTGCTGCGGGCGGGGCCAACGTCCTGACTTTC; CDR3: CSASAAGGANVLTF
J: TRBJ2-2; length: 13; size: .; D: TRBD1; V: TRBV10-3; DNA: TGTGCCATCACGCAGGGGGCGACCGGGGAGCTGTTTTTT; CDR3: CAITQGATGELFF
J: TRBJ1-1; length: 12; size: .; D: .; V: TRBV5-1; DNA: TGCGCCAGCAGCTTTCAGGGCACTGAAGCTTTCTTT; CDR3: CASSFQGTEAFF
J: TRBJ2-4; length: 13; size: .; D: TRBD1; V: TRBV24-1; DNA: TGTGCCACCAGTGAATGGACAGGGAACATTCAGTACTTC; CDR3: CATSEWTGNIQYF
J: TRBJ1-6; length: 16; size: .; D: .; V: TRBV7-9; DNA: TGTGCCAGCAGCTCTGCAAGGGGCTTTTTGGATTCACCCCTCCACTTT; CDR3: CASSSARGFLDSPLHF
J: TRBJ1-1; length: 14; size: many; D: TRBD1; V: TRBV18; DNA: TGTGCCAGCTCACCGCGGACAGGGGGCACTGAAGCTTTCTTT; CDR3: CASSPRTGGTEAFF
J: TRBJ2-3; length: 16; size: .; D: TRBD1; V: TRBV19; DNA: TGTGCCAGTAGTATACACCCGGGACAGCGGACAGATACGCAGTATTTT; CDR3: CASSIHPGQRTDTQYF
J: TRBJ1-1; length: 14; size: .; D: .; V: TRBV6-5; DNA: TGTGCCAGCAGTTACGGCAGATCGAACACTGAAGCTTTCTTT; CDR3: CASSYGRSNTEAFF
J: TRBJ1-5; length: 13; size: once; D: .; V: TRBV20-1; DNA: TGCAGTGCTACAGGGAATAGCAATCAGCCCCAGCATTTT; CDR3: CSATGNSNQPQHF
J: TRBJ1-2; length: 12; size: few; D: .; V: TRBV5-6; DNA: TGTGCCAGCAGCTCCGCGATTTATGGCTACACCTTC; CDR3: CASSSAIYGYTF
J: TRBJ2-1; length: 12; size: .; D: .; V: TRBV29-1; DNA: TGCAGCGTTGAGCTAGCCAGCCCCGAGCAGTTCTTC; CDR3: CSVELASPEQFF
J: TRBJ2-1; length: 14; size: .; D: TRBD2; V: TRBV7-2; DNA: TGTGCCAGCAACCAGCGGCGGGAGGCCAATGAGCAGTTCTTC; CDR3: CASNQRREANEQFF
J: TRBJ2-7; length: 13; size: many; D: .; V: TRBV28; DNA: TGTGCCAGCAGTTTGCCGGGAACCTACGAGCAGTACTTC; CDR3: CASSLPGTYEQYF
J: TRBJ1-1; length: 16; size: few; D: TRBD1; V: TRBV5-6; DNA: TGTGCCAGCAGCTTGGCCGGGACAGGGAGGGTCACTGAAGCTTTCTTT; CDR3: CASSLAGTGRVTEAFF
J: TRBJ1-5; length: 13; size: .; D: .; V: TRBV6-1; DNA: TGTGCCAGCAGTGAAGCGACAAATCAGCCCCAGCATTTT; CDR3: CASSEATNQPQHF
J: TRBJ2-7; length: 12; size: .; D: .; V: TRBV14; DNA: TGTGCCAGCAGCCAAGAAGCTCCCGAGCAGTACTTC; CDR3: CASSQEAPEQYF
J: TRBJ2-7; length: 15; size: few; D: .; V: TRBV9; DNA: TGTGCCAGCAGCGCGGGTAGGGACTGGACCTACGAGCAGTACTTC; CDR3: CASSAGRDWTYEQYF
J: TRBJ1-2; length: 14; size: .; D: TRBD1; V: TRBV6-2/TRBV6-3; DNA: TGTGCCAGCAGTCTCGGACAGGTTAACTATGGCTACACCTTC; CDR3: CASSLGQVNYGYTF
J: TRBJ2-1; length: 15; size: few; D: TRBD2; V: TRBV12-3/TRBV12-4; DNA: TGTGCCAGCAGTGAGACTAGCGGGAGTCGGAATGAGCAGTTCTTC; CDR3: CASSETSGSRNEQFF
J: TRBJ2-7; length: 14; size: many; D: .; V: TRBV6-6; DNA: TGTGCCAGCGGCCGAGGGGGGAGATCCTACGAGCAGTACTTC; CDR3: CASGRGGRSYEQYF
J: TRBJ2-5; length: 16; size: few; D: TRBD2; V: TRBV7-2; DNA: TGTGCCAGCAGCCTGATGGGACTAGCGGTCCAAGAGACCCAGTACTTC; CDR3: CASSLMGLAVQETQYF
J: TRBJ2-1; length: 15; size: few; D: .; V: TRBV11-2; DNA: TGTGCCAGCAGCTTCCCGGCCCTGGCGGTTGGGGAGCAGTTCTTC; CDR3: CASSFPALAVGEQFF
J: TRBJ2-1; length: 16; size: .; D: TRBD1; V: TRBV7-6; DNA: TGTGCCAGCAGCTTACTGACAGGGGGCTCCTACAATGAGCAGTTCTTC; CDR3: CASSLLTGGSYNEQFF
J: TRBJ2-7; length: 14; size: .; D: TRBD1; V: TRBV27; DNA: TGTGCCAGCAGGACAGGGGGGGCGGGTTACGAGCAGTACTTC; CDR3: CASRTGGAGYEQYF
J: TRBJ2-1; length: 15; size: .; D: TRBD2; V: TRBV11-1; DNA: TGTGCCAGCAGCCCGAGACTAGCGGGAGGGAGTGAGCAGTTCTTC; CDR3: CASSPRLAGGSEQFF
J: TRBJ2-1; length: 17; size: few; D: TRBD2; V: TRBV20-1; DNA: TGCAGTGCTAGAGCTAGCGGGAGAGCACTCTCCTACAATGAGCAGTTCTTC; CDR3: CSARASGRALSYNEQFF
J: TRBJ1-1; length: 15; size: few; D: TRBD1; V: TRBV29-1; DNA: TGCAGCGTTGGGGGGAGACAGGGCTTGAACACTGAAGCTTTCTTT; CDR3: CSVGGRQGLNTEAFF
J: TRBJ2-7; length: 16; size: .; D: TRBD1; V: TRBV4-3; DNA: TGCGCCAGCAGCTCCAGCCTAGACAGGGGGCCTAACGAGCAGTACTTC; CDR3: CASSSSLDRGPNEQYF
J: TRBJ2-3; length: 16; size: .; D: .; V: TRBV7-2; DNA: TGTGCCAGCAGCTTGGTCTTGTTGGCGAACACAGATACGCAGTATTTT; CDR3: CASSLVLLANTDTQYF
J: TRBJ2-7; length: 16; size: .; D: TRBD2; V: TRBV5-1; DNA: TGCGCCAGCAGCCTCCCCGCGGTAGCGGGAGGCTACGAGCAGTACTTC; CDR3: CASSLPAVAGGYEQYF
J: TRBJ1-5; length: 13; size: .; D: .; V: TRBV5-8; DNA: TGTGCCAGCAGCTTGCCAGGGGACCGGCCCCAGCATTTT; CDR3: CASSLPGDRPQHF
J: TRBJ2-5; length: 18; size: .; D: TRBD2; V: TRBV19; DNA: TGTGCCAGCTCCCCGGGACTAGCGGGAGGACTTCTCCAAGAGACCCAGTACTTC; CDR3: CASSPGLAGGLLQETQYF
J: TRBJ2-1; length: 11; size: few; D: .; V: TRBV29-1; DNA: TGCAGCGTTGTAACAACATATGAGCAGTTCTTC; CDR3: CSVVTTYEQFF
J: TRBJ2-2; length: 12; size: .; D: .; V: TRBV27; DNA: TGTGCCAGCAGAAGGAACACCGGGGAGCTGTTTTTT; CDR3: CASRRNTGELFF
J: TRBJ2-1; length: 17; size: many; D: TRBD2; V: TRBV11-2; DNA: TGTGCCAGCAGAGTTAGCGGGAGGGCCTTATCCTACAATGAGCAGTTCTTC; CDR3: CASRVSGRALSYNEQFF
J: TRBJ2-4; length: 16; size: .; D: .; V: TRBV5-1; DNA: TGCGCCAGCAGCTTGGGGGAGATTGTAGCCAAAAACATTCAGTACTTC; CDR3: CASSLGEIVAKNIQYF
J: TRBJ2-5; length: 15; size: .; D: .; V: TRBV4-2; DNA: TGTGCCAGCAGCCAAGAGGCCGGAAGGCAAGAGACCCAGTACTTC; CDR3: CASSQEAGRQETQYF
J: TRBJ2-7; length: 11; size: few; D: .; V: TRBV2; DNA: TGTGCCAGCAGGGCCACGGGCGAGCAGTACTTC; CDR3: CASRATGEQYF
J: TRBJ2-7; length: 16; size: .; D: .; V: TRBV6-2/TRBV6-3; DNA: TGTGCCAGCAGCCCCACCGGGACCGGAGGAATCTACGAGCAGTACTTC; CDR3: CASSPTGTGGIYEQYF
J: TRBJ2-3; length: 16; size: .; D: TRBD2; V: TRBV5-1; DNA: TGCGCCAGCAGCAAGGGACTAGCGGCGAGCACAGATACGCAGTATTTT; CDR3: CASSKGLAASTDTQYF
J: TRBJ2-7; length: 13; size: .; D: .; V: TRBV27; DNA: TGTGCCAGCAGTTTAGAAGGGGCCCACGAGCAGTACTTC; CDR3: CASSLEGAHEQYF
J: TRBJ1-2; length: 14; size: .; D: .; V: TRBV29-1; DNA: TGCAGCGTTTTCGGGGGCCAAATTAACTATGGCTACACCTTC; CDR3: CSVFGGQINYGYTF
J: TRBJ1-2; length: 15; size: few; D: .; V: TRBV27; DNA: TGTGCCAGCAGTTTATCAGCCGGAGGCTACTATGGCTACACCTTC; CDR3: CASSLSAGGYYGYTF